The 9 T cell receptor beta chains presented below share a single source sample, sequenced in a study of regulatory T cells in long-lasting Graves disease listed by TCRdb under 2021. This specimen's time point label, per the study, means: persistent/refractory GD, antithyroid drugs over 5 years with positive TRAb. RNA was extracted from PBMCs in TRIzol for both TCR sequencing and RNA sequencing. Library generation was performed with multiplex PCR. For sequencing, an Illumina HiSeq 4000 was employed. iRepertoire HTBI primers and Arm-PCR amplification of CDR3 regions were used to construct TCR beta libraries. TCRdb handled the public reads itself, with Q25 trimming in fastp and clone calling in MiXCR, and kept productive beta chains. Every entry covers one CDR3 protein and lists the most common genes and DNA from its rows. Here the sample has approximately 690,000 distinct CDR3 sequences; 30% occur a single time. The biggest ten clones account for about two fifths of the sample.

The specimen was peripheral blood mononuclear cells (PBMCs), collected when the disease was refractory, from a patient treated with antithyroid drugs. The receptors shown here come from a female donor with Graves disease.

V gene TRBV28 combines with J gene TRBJ1-5, with unresolved D. CDR1 MDHEN and CDR2 SYDVKM come from the germline V gene. The CDR3 length is 14 residues. The V end lost 2 bases, the J end lost 8 bases, and 13 bases lay between the germline ends. CDR3 bases: TGTGCCAGCAGTTTAGGTGAGGGCATGGAGCCCCAGCATTTT. It encodes CASSLGEGMEPQHF.

The chain is built from TRBV19 and TRBJ2-7, with 14 bases lining up with TRBD2. The J segment lost 6 bases and the V segment lost 3 bases, leaving 4 bases of the junction unmatched. This CDR3 region has 15 residues. From germline, CDR1 is LNHDA and CDR2 SQIVND (reference sequence). The chain's CDR3 is CASSIPGTSGSEQYF. CDR3 sequence (DNA): TGTGCCAGTAGTATCCCCGGGACTAGCGGGAGCGAGCAGTACTTC.

The sample holds many counts of this clonotype. The CDR3 reads CASSEAFLVGKVEKLFF. CDR3 bases: TGTGCCAGCAGTGAAGCGTTTCTTGTAGGGAAGGTCGAAAAACTGTTTTTT. The rearrangement joins TRBV2 to TRBJ1-4; D not certain. The CDR3 contains 17 residues. The germline CDR1 and CDR2 sequences are SNHLY and FYNNEI. Trimming pared 0 bases from V and 8 bases from J, leaving 19 bases between.

In this sample, this clonotype turned up a few times. The chain links TRBV11-2 to TRBJ2-5; D might be TRBD2 (7 bases). Germline CDR1 and CDR2: SGHAT and FQNNGV. The V end was cut by 6 bases, the J end by 3 bases, with 20 bases between. CDR3 length equals 16 residues. The DNA of the CDR3 is TGTGCCAGCAGTTTCTTCACGTGGGAGGGGGAAGAGACCCAGTACTTC. Translating gives CASSFFTWEGEETQYF.

Worth noting for this clonotype: A far more abundant clone sits one base away, making this likely a read error. The genes are TRBV28 and TRBJ2-7; the match to TRBD1 covers 7 bases. Germline assignment: CDR1 MDHEN and CDR2 SYDVKM. This CDR3 region has 14 residues. Unmatched junction bases numbered 4, after V lost 5 bases and J lost 0 bases. DNA of the CDR3: TGTGCCAGCAGTCCCGGGACAGACTCCTACGAGCAGTACTTC. Translated: CASSPGTDSYEQYF. The entire variable domain, with the rest obtained from reference TRBV28 and TRBJ2-7, is as follows: DVKVTQSSRYLVKRTGEKVFLECVQDMDHENMFWYRQDPGLGLRLIYFSYDVKMKEKGDIPEGYSVSREKKERFSLILESASTNQTSMYLCASSPGTDSYEQYFGPGTRLTVT.

The chain links TRBV19 to TRBJ1-5, with unresolved D. This CDR3 is 14 amino acids long. V dropped 3 bases and J dropped 3 bases, with 9 bases sitting between them. Germline CDR1 reads LNHDA; CDR2 reads SQIVND (reference sequence). CDR3 sequence (DNA): TGTGCCAGTAGTATCAGTGGACTCAATCAGCCCCAGCATTTT. This encodes CASSISGLNQPQHF.

The CDR3 region has the DNA TGTGCCAGCAGCGTAGAACAGGGGGCAGGCGAGCAGTACTTC. This gives the protein CASSVEQGAGEQYF. The V and J genes are TRBV9 and TRBJ2-7, with 9 bases identical to TRBD1. The CDR3 sequence is 14 residues long. V shed 0 bases and J 6 bases; nucleotides not matched to a gene: 4. Germline V gene data show CDR1 as SGDLS and CDR2 as YYNGEE.

This clonotype was counted between two and nine times. The chain links TRBV20-1 to TRBJ2-2; TRBD2 matches at 7 bases. This CDR3 has 16 residues. The germline V gene encodes CDR1 DFQATT and CDR2 SNEGSKA (reference sequence). V shed 0 bases, J shed 5 bases, and the junction held 9 bases outside the gene matches. The CDR3 nucleotides read TGCAGTGCTAGAGATGAGGCGGGAGATCGGACCGGGGAGCTGTTTTTT. Its protein is CSARDEAGDRTGELFF.

There are a few counts of this clonotype. V gene TRBV15 combines with J gene TRBJ2-7; 9 bases map to TRBD1. Unmatched junction bases numbered 9, after V lost 0 bases and J lost 0 bases. CDR3 size: 18 residues. CDR1 is LNHNV and CDR2 is YYDKDF in the germline V gene (reference sequence). CDR3 sequence: CATSREWGRDRASYEQYF. CDR3 bases: TGTGCCACCAGCAGAGAGTGGGGGAGGGACAGGGCCTCCTACGAGCAGTACTTC.